This is a list of T cell receptor beta chains from one sample in a study of cytomegalovirus exposure and HLA in healthy donors. Sequenced by immunoSEQ multiplex PCR; TCRdb stores in-frame clones only, minus some. This sample has some 150,000 clones, with about 79% found just once. The sequencing sample was made of PBMCs. These receptors originate from a female donor in good health and CMV-seronegative. Each CDR3 is given with its conserved first and last residue. Fields, in order: V gene, J gene, clone size, D gene, CDR3 protein, CDR3 DNA. D genes are given only for firm matches. Size values are once, few and many counts, or a class for expanded clones, and some rows have none.

v_call: TRBV30; j_call: TRBJ2-5; clone_size: -; d_call: TRBD2; cdr3_aa: CAWSGLAVQETQYF; cdr3_nt: TGTGCCTGGAGCGGACTAGCGGTCCAAGAGACCCAGTACTTC
v_call: TRBV19; j_call: TRBJ2-2; clone_size: few; d_call: -; cdr3_aa: CASSPSVRNTGELFF; cdr3_nt: TGTGCCAGTAGTCCGAGCGTCAGGAACACCGGGGAGCTGTTTTTT
v_call: TRBV7-8; j_call: TRBJ2-1; clone_size: -; d_call: -; cdr3_aa: CASSLRVRGSSYNEQFF; cdr3_nt: TGTGCCAGCAGCTTAAGGGTTAGGGGCAGCTCCTACAATGAGCAGTTCTTC
v_call: TRBV5-1; j_call: TRBJ2-5; clone_size: -; d_call: TRBD1; cdr3_aa: CASSFSGQGREEQYF; cdr3_nt: TGCGCCAGCAGCTTTTCCGGACAGGGCCGGGAAGAGCAGTACTTC
v_call: TRBV9; j_call: TRBJ1-2; clone_size: -; d_call: TRBD1; cdr3_aa: CASSAGQTPYGYTF; cdr3_nt: TGTGCCAGCAGCGCGGGACAGACACCTTATGGCTACACCTTC
v_call: TRBV19; j_call: TRBJ1-4; clone_size: -; d_call: TRBD1; cdr3_aa: CASSTRTGVNDRNEKLFF; cdr3_nt: TGTGCCAGTAGTACCCGGACAGGCGTCAATGACCGTAATGAAAAACTGTTTTTT
v_call: TRBV18; j_call: TRBJ1-1; clone_size: once; d_call: -; cdr3_aa: CASSPLKNTEAFF; cdr3_nt: TGTGCCAGCTCACCATTAAAGAACACTGAAGCTTTCTTT
v_call: TRBV9; j_call: TRBJ2-5; clone_size: -; d_call: TRBD2; cdr3_aa: CASSPLASQETQYF; cdr3_nt: TGTGCCAGCAGCCCACTAGCGAGTCAAGAGACCCAGTACTTC
v_call: TRBV13; j_call: TRBJ1-3; clone_size: -; d_call: -; cdr3_aa: CASSARFSNSGNTIYF; cdr3_nt: TGTGCCAGCAGCGCCCGGTTTAGCAACTCTGGAAACACCATATATTTT
v_call: TRBV19; j_call: TRBJ1-5; clone_size: -; d_call: -; cdr3_aa: CASSSRDNNNQPQHF; cdr3_nt: TGTGCCAGTAGTTCCCGGGATAATAACAATCAGCCCCAGCATTTT
v_call: TRBV4-3; j_call: TRBJ1-3; clone_size: few; d_call: TRBD1; cdr3_aa: CASSHQGARGNTIYF; cdr3_nt: TGCGCCAGCAGCCACCAGGGGGCTCGTGGAAACACCATATATTTT
v_call: TRBV30; j_call: TRBJ2-3; clone_size: -; d_call: TRBD1; cdr3_aa: CAWTSLGTAVFDTQYF; cdr3_nt: TGTGCCTGGACCTCCCTCGGGACAGCGGTTTTCGATACGCAGTATTTT
v_call: TRBV5-6; j_call: TRBJ1-5; clone_size: -; d_call: TRBD1; cdr3_aa: CASSLAWGQGAGQPQHF; cdr3_nt: TGTGCCAGCAGCTTGGCCTGGGGGCAGGGGGCGGGTCAGCCCCAGCATTTT
v_call: TRBV4-3; j_call: TRBJ2-7; clone_size: -; d_call: TRBD2; cdr3_aa: CASSQDWGGSYEQYF; cdr3_nt: TGCGCCAGCAGCCAAGATTGGGGGGGCTCCTACGAGCAGTACTTC
v_call: TRBV5-8; j_call: TRBJ2-7; clone_size: -; d_call: -; cdr3_aa: CASTLGLRLGEQYF; cdr3_nt: TGTGCCAGCACCTTGGGCCTACGCCTTGGCGAGCAGTACTTC
v_call: TRBV2; j_call: TRBJ1-2; clone_size: -; d_call: -; cdr3_aa: CASHLAAYGYTF; cdr3_nt: TGTGCCAGCCATTTGGCGGCTTATGGCTACACCTTC
v_call: TRBV7-2; j_call: TRBJ1-2; clone_size: -; d_call: -; cdr3_aa: CASSGAGGLGYTF; cdr3_nt: TGTGCCAGCAGCGGCGCGGGGGGGCTTGGCTACACCTTC
v_call: TRBV5-4; j_call: TRBJ2-7; clone_size: -; d_call: -; cdr3_aa: CASSTGIGEQYF; cdr3_nt: TGTGCCAGCAGCACCGGGATAGGCGAGCAGTACTTC
v_call: TRBV4-3; j_call: TRBJ2-7; clone_size: -; d_call: -; cdr3_aa: CASSLLSSSYEQYF; cdr3_nt: TGCGCCAGCAGCCTACTATCCTCCTCCTACGAGCAGTACTTC
v_call: TRBV4-2; j_call: TRBJ1-3; clone_size: -; d_call: -; cdr3_aa: CASSQGRAGNTIYF; cdr3_nt: TGTGCCAGCAGCCAAGGCAGGGCTGGAAACACCATATATTTT
v_call: TRBV7-2; j_call: TRBJ2-1; clone_size: -; d_call: -; cdr3_aa: CASSLDYLADNEQFF; cdr3_nt: TGTGCCAGCAGCTTAGATTATCTAGCAGACAATGAGCAGTTCTTC
v_call: TRBV10-1; j_call: TRBJ2-7; clone_size: once; d_call: -; cdr3_aa: CASSEPQRLSYEQYF; cdr3_nt: TGCGCCAGCAGTGAGCCCCAGCGGCTTTCCTACGAGCAGTACTTC
v_call: TRBV5-6; j_call: TRBJ2-2; clone_size: -; d_call: -; cdr3_aa: CASSFRPRQTHTGELFF; cdr3_nt: TGTGCCAGCAGCTTCCGCCCCCGACAGACCCACACCGGGGAGCTGTTTTTT
v_call: TRBV7-9; j_call: TRBJ2-5; clone_size: -; d_call: TRBD2; cdr3_aa: CASSETSGVVETQYF; cdr3_nt: TGTGCCAGCAGCGAGACTAGCGGGGTAGTAGAGACCCAGTACTTC
v_call: TRBV28; j_call: TRBJ2-1; clone_size: -; d_call: TRBD2; cdr3_aa: CASSLVGTSGDNEQFF; cdr3_nt: TGTGCCAGCAGTCTAGTAGGGACTAGCGGGGACAATGAGCAGTTCTTC
v_call: TRBV27; j_call: TRBJ2-1; clone_size: -; d_call: -; cdr3_aa: CASSLYGGGPVRNEQFF; cdr3_nt: TGTGCCAGCAGTTTATATGGCGGGGGCCCTGTAAGGAATGAGCAGTTCTTC
v_call: TRBV10-2; j_call: TRBJ2-1; clone_size: -; d_call: TRBD2; cdr3_aa: CASRDPSGSSYNEQFF; cdr3_nt: TGCGCCAGCAGAGACCCTAGCGGGAGCTCCTACAATGAGCAGTTCTTC
v_call: TRBV7-8; j_call: TRBJ1-1; clone_size: -; d_call: -; cdr3_aa: CASSLRQGTMNTEAFF; cdr3_nt: TGTGCCAGCAGCTTAAGGCAGGGAACCATGAACACTGAAGCTTTCTTT
v_call: TRBV4-3; j_call: TRBJ1-1; clone_size: -; d_call: -; cdr3_aa: CASSPRQYTEAFF; cdr3_nt: TGCGCCAGCAGCCCCCGACAGTACACTGAAGCTTTCTTT
v_call: TRBV30; j_call: TRBJ1-2; clone_size: -; d_call: TRBD1; cdr3_aa: CAWSVVAGTGLGYTF; cdr3_nt: TGTGCCTGGAGTGTAGTAGCGGGGACAGGGCTAGGCTACACCTTC
v_call: TRBV5-5; j_call: TRBJ1-5; clone_size: once; d_call: TRBD1; cdr3_aa: CASTLDRGNQPQHF; cdr3_nt: TGTGCCAGCACTCTGGACAGGGGTAATCAGCCCCAGCATTTT
v_call: TRBV7-9; j_call: TRBJ2-1; clone_size: -; d_call: -; cdr3_aa: CASSRGLLNEQFF; cdr3_nt: TGTGCCAGCAGCCGAGGACTTTTGAATGAGCAGTTCTTC
v_call: TRBV6-1; j_call: TRBJ2-5; clone_size: -; d_call: -; cdr3_aa: CASSEPRQVETQYF; cdr3_nt: TGTGCCAGCAGTGAACCCAGACAGGTTGAGACCCAGTACTTC
v_call: TRBV4-1; j_call: TRBJ2-3; clone_size: -; d_call: -; cdr3_aa: CASSQERFLHTQYF; cdr3_nt: TGCGCCAGCAGCCAAGAACGGTTCCTCCATACGCAGTATTTT
v_call: TRBV27; j_call: TRBJ1-2; clone_size: -; d_call: -; cdr3_aa: CASSLAGGERNGYTF; cdr3_nt: TGTGCCAGCAGTTTAGCGGGGGGCGAAAGGAATGGCTACACCTTC
v_call: TRBV7-6; j_call: TRBJ1-2; clone_size: -; d_call: TRBD1; cdr3_aa: CASSLRSAGGDGYTF; cdr3_nt: TGTGCCAGCAGCTTAAGAAGCGCAGGGGGCGATGGCTACACCTTC
v_call: TRBV9; j_call: TRBJ2-2; clone_size: -; d_call: TRBD2; cdr3_aa: CASSVEGRGMNTGELFF; cdr3_nt: TGTGCCAGCAGCGTCGAGGGGCGGGGGATGAACACCGGGGAGCTGTTTTTT
v_call: TRBV9; j_call: TRBJ1-1; clone_size: once; d_call: -; cdr3_aa: CASSRGADTEAFF; cdr3_nt: TGTGCCAGCAGCAGGGGTGCGGACACTGAAGCTTTCTTT
v_call: TRBV16; j_call: TRBJ1-1; clone_size: once; d_call: TRBD1; cdr3_aa: CASSHIGQGANTEAFF; cdr3_nt: TGTGCCAGCAGCCACATTGGACAGGGGGCGAACACTGAAGCTTTCTTT
v_call: TRBV7-3; j_call: TRBJ2-5; clone_size: -; d_call: -; cdr3_aa: CASSLRQQETQYF; cdr3_nt: TGTGCCAGCAGCTTAAGACAGCAAGAGACCCAGTACTTC
v_call: TRBV5-1; j_call: TRBJ2-2; clone_size: -; d_call: TRBD1; cdr3_aa: CASSAQQGAISGELFF; cdr3_nt: TGCGCCAGCAGCGCCCAACAGGGGGCGATTTCCGGGGAGCTGTTTTTT